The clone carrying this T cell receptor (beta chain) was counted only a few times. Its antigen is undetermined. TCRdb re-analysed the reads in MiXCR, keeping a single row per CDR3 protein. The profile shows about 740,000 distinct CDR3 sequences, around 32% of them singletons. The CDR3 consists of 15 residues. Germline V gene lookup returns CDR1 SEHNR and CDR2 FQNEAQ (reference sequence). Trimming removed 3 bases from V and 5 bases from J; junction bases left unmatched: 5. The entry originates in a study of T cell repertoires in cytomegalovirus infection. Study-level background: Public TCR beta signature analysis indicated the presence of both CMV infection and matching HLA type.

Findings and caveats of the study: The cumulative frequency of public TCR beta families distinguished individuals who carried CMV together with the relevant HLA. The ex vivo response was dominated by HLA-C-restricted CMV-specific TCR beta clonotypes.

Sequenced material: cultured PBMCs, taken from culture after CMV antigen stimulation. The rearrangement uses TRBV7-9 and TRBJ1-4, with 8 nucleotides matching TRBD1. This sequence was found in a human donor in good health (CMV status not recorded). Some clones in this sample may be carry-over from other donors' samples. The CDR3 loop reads CASSFQGASNEKLFF. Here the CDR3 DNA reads TGTGCCAGCAGCTTCCAGGGGGCGTCCAATGAAAAACTGTTTTTT. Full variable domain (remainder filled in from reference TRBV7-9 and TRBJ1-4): DTGVSQNPRHKITKRGQNVTFRCDPISEHNRLYWYRQTLGQGPEFLTYFQNEAQLEKSRLLSDRFSAERPKGSFSTLEIQRTEQGDSAMYLCASSFQGASNEKLFFGSGTQLSVL.